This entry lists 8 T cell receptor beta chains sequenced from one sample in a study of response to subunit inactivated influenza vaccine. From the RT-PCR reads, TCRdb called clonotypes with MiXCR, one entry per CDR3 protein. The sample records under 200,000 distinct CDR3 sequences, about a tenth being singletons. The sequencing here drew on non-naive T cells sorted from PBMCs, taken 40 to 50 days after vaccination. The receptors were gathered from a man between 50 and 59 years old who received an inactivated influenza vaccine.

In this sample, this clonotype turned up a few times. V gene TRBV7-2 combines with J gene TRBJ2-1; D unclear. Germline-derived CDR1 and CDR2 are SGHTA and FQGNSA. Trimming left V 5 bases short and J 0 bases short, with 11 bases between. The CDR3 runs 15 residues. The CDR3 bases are TGTGCCAGCAGCGTGATTGCTAGCTCCTACAATGAGCAGTTCTTC. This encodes CASSVIASSYNEQFF.

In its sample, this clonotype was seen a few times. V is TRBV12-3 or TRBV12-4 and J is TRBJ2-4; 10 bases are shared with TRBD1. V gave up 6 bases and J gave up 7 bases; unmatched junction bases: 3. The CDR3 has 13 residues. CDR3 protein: CASRGTGENIQYF. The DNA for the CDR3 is TGTGCCAGCAGAGGGACAGGGGAGAACATTCAGTACTTC.

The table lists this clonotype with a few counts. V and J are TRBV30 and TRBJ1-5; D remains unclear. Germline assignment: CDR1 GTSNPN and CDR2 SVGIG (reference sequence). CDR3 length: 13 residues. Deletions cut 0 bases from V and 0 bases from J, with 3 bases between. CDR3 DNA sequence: TGTGCCTGGAGTGTGGATAGCAATCAGCCCCAGCATTTT. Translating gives CAWSVDSNQPQHF. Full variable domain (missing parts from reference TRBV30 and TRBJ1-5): SQTIHQWPATLVQPVGSPLSLECTVEGTSNPNLYWYRQAAGRGLQLLFYSVGIGQISSEVPQNLSASRPQDRQFILSSKKLLLSDSGFYLCAWSVDSNQPQHFGDGTRLSIL.

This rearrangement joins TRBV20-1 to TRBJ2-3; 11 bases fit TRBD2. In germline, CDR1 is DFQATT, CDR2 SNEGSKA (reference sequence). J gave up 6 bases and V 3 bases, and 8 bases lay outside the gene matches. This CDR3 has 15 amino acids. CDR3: CSASPLAGVVDTQYF. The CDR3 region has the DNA TGCAGTGCTAGCCCACTAGCGGGAGTGGTGGATACGCAGTATTTT.

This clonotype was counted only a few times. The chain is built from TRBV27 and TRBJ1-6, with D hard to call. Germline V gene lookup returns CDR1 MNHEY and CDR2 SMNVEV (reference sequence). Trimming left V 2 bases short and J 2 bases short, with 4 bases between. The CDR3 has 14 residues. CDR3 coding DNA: TGTGCCAGCAGTTTAGGAGCCTATAATTCACCCCTCCACTTT. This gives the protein CASSLGAYNSPLHF.

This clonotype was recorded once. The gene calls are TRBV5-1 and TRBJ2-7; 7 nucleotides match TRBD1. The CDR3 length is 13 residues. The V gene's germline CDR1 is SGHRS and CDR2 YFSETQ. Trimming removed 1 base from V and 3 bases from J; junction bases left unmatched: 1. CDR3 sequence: CASSLTGDYEQYF. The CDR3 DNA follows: TGCGCCAGCAGCTTGACAGGGGACTACGAGCAGTACTTC.

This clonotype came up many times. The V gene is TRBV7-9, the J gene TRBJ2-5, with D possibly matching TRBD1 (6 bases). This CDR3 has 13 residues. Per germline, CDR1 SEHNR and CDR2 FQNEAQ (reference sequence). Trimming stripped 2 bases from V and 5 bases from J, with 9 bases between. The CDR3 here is CASSLNRVETQYF. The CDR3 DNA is TGTGCCAGCAGCTTAAACAGGGTTGAGACCCAGTACTTC.

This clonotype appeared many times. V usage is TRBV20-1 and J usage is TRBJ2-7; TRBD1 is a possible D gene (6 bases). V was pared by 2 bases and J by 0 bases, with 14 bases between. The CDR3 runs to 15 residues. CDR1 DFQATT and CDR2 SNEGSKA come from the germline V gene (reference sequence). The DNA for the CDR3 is TGCAGTGCTAGAAAGGGACAATTCTTCTCCTACGAGCAGTACTTC. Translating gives CSARKGQFFSYEQYF.